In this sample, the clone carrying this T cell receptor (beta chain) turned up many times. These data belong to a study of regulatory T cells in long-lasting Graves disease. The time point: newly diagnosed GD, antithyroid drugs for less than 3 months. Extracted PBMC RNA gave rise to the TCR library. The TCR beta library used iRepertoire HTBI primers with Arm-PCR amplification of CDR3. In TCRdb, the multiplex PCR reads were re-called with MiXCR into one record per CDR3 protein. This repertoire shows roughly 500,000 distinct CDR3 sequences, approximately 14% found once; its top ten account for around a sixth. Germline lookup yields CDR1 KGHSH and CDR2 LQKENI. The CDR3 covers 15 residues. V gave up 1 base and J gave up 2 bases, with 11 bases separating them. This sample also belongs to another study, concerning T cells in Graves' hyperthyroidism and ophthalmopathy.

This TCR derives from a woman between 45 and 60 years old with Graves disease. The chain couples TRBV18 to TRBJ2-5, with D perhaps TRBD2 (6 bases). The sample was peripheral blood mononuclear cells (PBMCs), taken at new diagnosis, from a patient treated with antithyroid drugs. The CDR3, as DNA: TGTGCCAGCTCACCACGGTCGGCGGGACAAGAGACCCAGTACTTC. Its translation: CASSPRSAGQETQYF.